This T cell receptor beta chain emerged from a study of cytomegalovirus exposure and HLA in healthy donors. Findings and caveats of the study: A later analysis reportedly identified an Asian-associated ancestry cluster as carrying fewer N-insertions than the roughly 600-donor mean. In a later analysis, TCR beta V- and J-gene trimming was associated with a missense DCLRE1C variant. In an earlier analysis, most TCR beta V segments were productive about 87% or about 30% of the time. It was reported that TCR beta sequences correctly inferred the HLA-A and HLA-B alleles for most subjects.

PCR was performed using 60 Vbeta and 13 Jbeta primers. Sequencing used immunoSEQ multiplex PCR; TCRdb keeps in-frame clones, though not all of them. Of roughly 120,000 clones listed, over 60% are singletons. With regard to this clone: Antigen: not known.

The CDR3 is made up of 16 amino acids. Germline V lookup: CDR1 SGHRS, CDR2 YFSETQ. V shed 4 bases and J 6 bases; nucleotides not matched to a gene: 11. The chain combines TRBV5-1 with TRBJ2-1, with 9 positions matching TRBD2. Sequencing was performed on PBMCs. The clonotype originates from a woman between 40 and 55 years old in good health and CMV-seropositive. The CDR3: CASSQRPTSGGNEQFF. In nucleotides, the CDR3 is TGCGCCAGCAGCCAACGTCCGACTAGCGGAGGCAATGAGCAGTTCTTC.